Sequencing of this T cell receptor beta chain was carried out in a study of persistence of HIV-infected CD4 T cells. About the research overall: Donors were ART-treated; their CMV- and Gag-responding CD4+ T cells were isolated.

Stimulation used about 9.2 ug/mL lysate from CMV-infected fibroblasts. CD40L/CD69 double-negative CD45RO-high memory CD4+ T cells were collected. The study's findings and limits: TCRbeta richness was lower in CMV- and Gag-responding cells than in anti-CD3/anti-CD28-responding cells.

About this clone itself: Its antigen is as yet unknown.

J was trimmed by 6 bases and V by 5 bases; bases with no gene match: 8. Germline CDR1 reads SNHLY; CDR2 reads FYNNEI. This CDR3 is built from 15 residues. The immunoSEQ assay was version 4, run in survey mode. Profiled with immunoSEQ multiplex PCR; TCRdb holds only in-frame clones, not every one. The sample includes 30,000 or so clones, roughly 82% seen only once; the top ten take 0.8% to 0.9%. This TCR came from an adult man with HIV who was CMV-seropositive. Sequenced material: CD4+ T cells sorted from PBMCs after roughly 18-hour stimulation, taken from a patient who received antiretroviral therapy. The V call is TRBV2, the J call TRBJ1-4; 8 bases are shared with TRBD1. The CDR3 nucleotides read TGTGCCAGCAGTCGTGGGGACAGGCCCGATGAAAAACTGTTTTTT. Protein product: CASSRGDRPDEKLFF.